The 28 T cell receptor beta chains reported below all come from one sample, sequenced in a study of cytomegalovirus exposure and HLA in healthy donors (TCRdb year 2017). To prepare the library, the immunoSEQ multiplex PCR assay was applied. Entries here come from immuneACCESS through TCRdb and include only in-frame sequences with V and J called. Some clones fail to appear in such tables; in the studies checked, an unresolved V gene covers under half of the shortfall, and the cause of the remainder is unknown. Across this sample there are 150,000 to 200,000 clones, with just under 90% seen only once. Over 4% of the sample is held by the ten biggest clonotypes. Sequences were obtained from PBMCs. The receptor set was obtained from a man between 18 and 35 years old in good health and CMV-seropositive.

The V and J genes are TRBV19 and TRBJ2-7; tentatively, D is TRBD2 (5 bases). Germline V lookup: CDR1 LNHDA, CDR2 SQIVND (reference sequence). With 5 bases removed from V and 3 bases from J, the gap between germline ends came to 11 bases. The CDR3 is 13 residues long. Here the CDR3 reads CASSLSAGYEQYF. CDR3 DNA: TGTGCCAGTAGTCTATCGGCGGGCTACGAGCAGTACTTC.

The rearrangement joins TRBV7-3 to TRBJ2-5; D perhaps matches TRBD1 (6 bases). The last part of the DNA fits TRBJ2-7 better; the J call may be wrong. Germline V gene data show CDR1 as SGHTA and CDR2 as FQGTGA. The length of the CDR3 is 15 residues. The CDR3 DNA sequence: TGTGCCAGCAGCTTAACGGGGGCTAGTCCCTACGAGCAGTACTTC. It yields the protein CASSLTGASPYEQYF.

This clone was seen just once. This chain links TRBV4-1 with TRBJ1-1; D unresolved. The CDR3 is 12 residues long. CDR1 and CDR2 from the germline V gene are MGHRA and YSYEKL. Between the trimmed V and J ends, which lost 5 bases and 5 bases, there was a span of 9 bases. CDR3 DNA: TGCGCCAGCAGCACCTCGAGGACTGAAGCTTTCTTT. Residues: CASSTSRTEAFF.

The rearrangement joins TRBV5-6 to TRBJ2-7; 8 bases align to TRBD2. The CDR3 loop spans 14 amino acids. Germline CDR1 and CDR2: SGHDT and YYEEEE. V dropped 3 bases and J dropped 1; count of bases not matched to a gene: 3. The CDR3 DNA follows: TGTGCCAGCAGCTCCGGGACTAGGTCCTACGAGCAGTACTTC. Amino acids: CASSSGTRSYEQYF.

For the CDR3, the DNA is TGTGCCAGTGAGGGCCGCTCCTACGAGCAGTACTTC. It is translated as CASEGRSYEQYF. The V call is TRBV28, the J call TRBJ2-7; maybe TRBD2 (5 bases). This CDR3 is 12 amino acids long. CDR1 MDHEN and CDR2 SYDVKM come from the germline V gene. V dropped 9 bases and J dropped 0 bases, with 9 bases sitting between them.

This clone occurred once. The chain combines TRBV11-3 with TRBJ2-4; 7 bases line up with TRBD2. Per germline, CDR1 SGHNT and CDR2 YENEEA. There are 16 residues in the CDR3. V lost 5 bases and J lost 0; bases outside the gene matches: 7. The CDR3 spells CASSHSRGKAKNIQYF. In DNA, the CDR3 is TGTGCCAGCAGCCACTCGCGGGGGAAAGCCAAAAACATTCAGTACTTC. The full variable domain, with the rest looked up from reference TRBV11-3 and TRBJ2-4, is EAGVVQSPRYKIIEKKQPVAFWCNPISGHNTLYWYLQNLGQGPELLIRYENEEAVDDSQLPKDRFSAERLKGVDSTLKIQPAELGDSAVYLCASSHSRGKAKNIQYFGAGTRLSVL.

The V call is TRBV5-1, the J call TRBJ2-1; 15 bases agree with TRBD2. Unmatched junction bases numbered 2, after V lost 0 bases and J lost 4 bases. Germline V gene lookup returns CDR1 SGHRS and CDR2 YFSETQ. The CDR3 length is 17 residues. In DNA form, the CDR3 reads TGCGCCAGCAGCTTGGCGGGGACTAGCGGGAGGTACAATGAGCAGTTCTTC. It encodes CASSLAGTSGRYNEQFF.

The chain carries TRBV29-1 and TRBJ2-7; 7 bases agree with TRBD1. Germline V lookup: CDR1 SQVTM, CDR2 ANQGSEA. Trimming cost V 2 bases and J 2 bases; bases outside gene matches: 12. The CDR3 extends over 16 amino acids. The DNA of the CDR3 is TGCAGCGTTGAATTGCGGACAGGACCCTTGACCTACGAGCAGTACTTC. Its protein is CSVELRTGPLTYEQYF.

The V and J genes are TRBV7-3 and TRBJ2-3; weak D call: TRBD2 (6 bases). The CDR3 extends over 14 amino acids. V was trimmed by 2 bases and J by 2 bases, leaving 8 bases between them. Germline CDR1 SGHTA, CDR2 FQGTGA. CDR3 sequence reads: CASSLGTLTDTQYF. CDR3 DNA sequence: TGTGCCAGCAGCTTAGGGACTCTCACAGATACGCAGTATTTT. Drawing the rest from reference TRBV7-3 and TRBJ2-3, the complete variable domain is GAGVSQTPSNKVTEKGKYVELRCDPISGHTALYWYRQSLGQGPEFLIYFQGTGAADDSGLPNDRFFAVRPEGSVSTLKIQRTERGDSAVYLCASSLGTLTDTQYFGPGTRLTVL.

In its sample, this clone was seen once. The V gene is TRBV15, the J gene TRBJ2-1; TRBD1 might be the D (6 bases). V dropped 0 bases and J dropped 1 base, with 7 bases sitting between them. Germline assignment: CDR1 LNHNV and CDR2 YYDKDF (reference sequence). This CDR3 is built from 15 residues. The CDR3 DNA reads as TGTGCCACCAGCAGAGATACAGGGTCCTACAATGAGCAGTTCTTC. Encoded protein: CATSRDTGSYNEQFF.

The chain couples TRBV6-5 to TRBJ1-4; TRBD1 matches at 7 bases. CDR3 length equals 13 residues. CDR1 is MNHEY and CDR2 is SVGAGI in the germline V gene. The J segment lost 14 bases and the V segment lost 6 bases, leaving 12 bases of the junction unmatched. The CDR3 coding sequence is TGTGCCAGCAGACAAAATCGGGACAGTTCGCTGTTTTTT. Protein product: CASRQNRDSSLFF.

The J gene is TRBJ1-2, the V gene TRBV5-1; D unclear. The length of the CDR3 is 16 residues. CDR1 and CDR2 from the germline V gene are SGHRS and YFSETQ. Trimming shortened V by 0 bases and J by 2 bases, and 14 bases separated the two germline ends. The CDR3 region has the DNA TGCGCCAGCAGCTTGGAAATTCGGGGTCCCAACTATGGCTACACCTTC. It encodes CASSLEIRGPNYGYTF.

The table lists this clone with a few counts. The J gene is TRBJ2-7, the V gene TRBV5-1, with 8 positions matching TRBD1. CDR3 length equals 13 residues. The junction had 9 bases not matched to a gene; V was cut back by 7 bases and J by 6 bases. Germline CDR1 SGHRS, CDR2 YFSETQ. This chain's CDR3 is CASGMGQAGEQYF. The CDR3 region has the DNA TGCGCCAGCGGGATGGGACAGGCGGGCGAGCAGTACTTC.

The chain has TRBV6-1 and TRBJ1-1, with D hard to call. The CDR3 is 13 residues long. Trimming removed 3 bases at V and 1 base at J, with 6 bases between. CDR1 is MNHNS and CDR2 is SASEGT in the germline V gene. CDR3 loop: CASSERENTEAFF. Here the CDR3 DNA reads TGTGCCAGCAGTGAGAGGGAGAACACTGAAGCTTTCTTT.

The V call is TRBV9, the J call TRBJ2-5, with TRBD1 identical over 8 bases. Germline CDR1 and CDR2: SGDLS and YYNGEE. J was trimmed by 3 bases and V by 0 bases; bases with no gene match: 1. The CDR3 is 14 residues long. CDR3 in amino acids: CASSVGTGKETQYF. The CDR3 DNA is TGTGCCAGCAGCGTAGGGACAGGGAAAGAGACCCAGTACTTC.

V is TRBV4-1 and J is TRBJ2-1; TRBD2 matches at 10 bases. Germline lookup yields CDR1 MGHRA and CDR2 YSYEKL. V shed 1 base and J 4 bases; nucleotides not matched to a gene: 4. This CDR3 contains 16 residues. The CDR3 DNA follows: TGCGCCAGCAGCCAAGTTCCTAGCGGGAGTTACAATGAGCAGTTCTTC. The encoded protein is CASSQVPSGSYNEQFF.

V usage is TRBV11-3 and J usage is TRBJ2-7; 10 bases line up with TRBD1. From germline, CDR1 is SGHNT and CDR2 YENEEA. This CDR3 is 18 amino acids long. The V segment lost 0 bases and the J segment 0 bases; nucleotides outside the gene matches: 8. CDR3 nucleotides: TGTGCCAGCAGCTTAGATTACGGGCGGACAGGGGGCTCCTACGAGCAGTACTTC. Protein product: CASSLDYGRTGGSYEQYF.

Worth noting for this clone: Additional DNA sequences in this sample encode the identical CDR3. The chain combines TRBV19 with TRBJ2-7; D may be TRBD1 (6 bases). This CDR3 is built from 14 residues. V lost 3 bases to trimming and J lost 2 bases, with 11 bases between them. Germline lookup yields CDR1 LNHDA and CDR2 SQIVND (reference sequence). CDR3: CASSIGRGPYEQYF. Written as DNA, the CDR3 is TGTGCCAGTAGTATCGGCAGGGGCCCCTACGAGCAGTACTTC.

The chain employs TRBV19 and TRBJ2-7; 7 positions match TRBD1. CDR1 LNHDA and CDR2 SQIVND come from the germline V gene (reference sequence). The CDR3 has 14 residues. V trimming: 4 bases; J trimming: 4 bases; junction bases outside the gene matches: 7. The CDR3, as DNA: TGTGCCAGTAGTAGAGAGGGGGCCCTGTACGAGCAGTACTTC. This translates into CASSREGALYEQYF.

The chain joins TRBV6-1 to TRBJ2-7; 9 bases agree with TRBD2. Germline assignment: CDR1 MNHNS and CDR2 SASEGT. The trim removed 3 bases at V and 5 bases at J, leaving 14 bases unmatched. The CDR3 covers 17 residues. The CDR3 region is CASSEQGWLAGLNEQYF. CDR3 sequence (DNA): TGTGCCAGCAGTGAGCAGGGGTGGCTAGCGGGACTAAACGAGCAGTACTTC.

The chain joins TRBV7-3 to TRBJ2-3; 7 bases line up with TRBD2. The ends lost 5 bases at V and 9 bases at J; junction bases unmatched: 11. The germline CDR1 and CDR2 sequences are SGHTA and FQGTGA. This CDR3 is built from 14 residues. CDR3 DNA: TGTGCCAGCAGCCCGCAATGGGGGGGGGTAACGCAGTATTTT. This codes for CASSPQWGGVTQYF.

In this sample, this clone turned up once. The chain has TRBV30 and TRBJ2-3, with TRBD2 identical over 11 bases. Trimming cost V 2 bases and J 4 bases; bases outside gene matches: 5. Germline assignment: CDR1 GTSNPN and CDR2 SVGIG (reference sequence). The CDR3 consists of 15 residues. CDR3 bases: TGTGCCTGGAGTACTAGCGGGAGTCTCTCAGATACGCAGTATTTT. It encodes CAWSTSGSLSDTQYF.

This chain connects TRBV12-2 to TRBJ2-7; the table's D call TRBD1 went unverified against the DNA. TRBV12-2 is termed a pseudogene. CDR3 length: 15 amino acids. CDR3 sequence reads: CASRPYRDTAYEQYF. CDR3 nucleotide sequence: TGTGCAAGTCGCCCCTATAGGGACACTGCCTACGAGCAGTACTTC.

CDR3 protein: CASSQAGEGLRNEQFF. CDR3 nucleotide sequence: TGTGCCAGCAGCCAAGCCGGGGAGGGCCTAAGGAATGAGCAGTTCTTC. The rearrangement joins TRBV7-9 to TRBJ2-1; TRBD2 aligns across 7 bases. The germline V gene has CDR1 SEHNR and CDR2 FQNEAQ (reference sequence). J gave up 7 bases and V 5 bases, and 14 bases lay outside the gene matches. This CDR3 is 16 amino acids long.

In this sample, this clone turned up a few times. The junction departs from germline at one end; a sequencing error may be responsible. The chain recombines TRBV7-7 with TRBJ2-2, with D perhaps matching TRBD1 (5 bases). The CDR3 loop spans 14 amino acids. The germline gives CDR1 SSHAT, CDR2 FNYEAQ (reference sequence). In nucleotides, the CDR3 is TGTGCTAGCAGGGATACAGGGAACACCGGGGAGCTGTTTTTT. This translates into CASRDTGNTGELFF.

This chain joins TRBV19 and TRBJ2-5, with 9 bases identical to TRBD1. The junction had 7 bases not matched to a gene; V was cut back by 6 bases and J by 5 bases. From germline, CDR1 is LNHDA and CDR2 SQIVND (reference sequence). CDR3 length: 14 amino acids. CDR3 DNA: TGTGCCAGTAGGCCGGGACAGGGAACGGAGACCCAGTACTTC. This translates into CASRPGQGTETQYF.

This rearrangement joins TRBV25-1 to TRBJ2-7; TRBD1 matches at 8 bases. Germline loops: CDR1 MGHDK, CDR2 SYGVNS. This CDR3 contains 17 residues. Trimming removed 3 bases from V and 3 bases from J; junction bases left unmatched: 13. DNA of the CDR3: TGTGCCAGCAGTGACCTACCCCCCGGGGACAGGTTCTACGAGCAGTACTTC. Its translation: CASSDLPPGDRFYEQYF.

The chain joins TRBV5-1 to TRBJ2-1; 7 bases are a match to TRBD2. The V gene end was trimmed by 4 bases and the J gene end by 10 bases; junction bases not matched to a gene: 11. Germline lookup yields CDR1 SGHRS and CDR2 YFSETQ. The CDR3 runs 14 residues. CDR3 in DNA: TGCGCCAGCAGCGAGGGGACTATAAACACCGAGCAGTTCTTC. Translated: CASSEGTINTEQFF.